This is a list of T cell receptor beta chains from one sample in a study of T cell changes during pregnancy in multiple sclerosis. Clones were read by immunoSEQ multiplex PCR, and TCRdb kept only the in-frame ones, dropping some. The repertoire holds roughly 40,000 clones, with about 85% as singletons. The specimen comprised CD4+ T cells from peripheral blood mononuclear cells, sampled before pregnancy. All receptors derive from a female donor with multiple sclerosis, enrolled in a pregnancy study. CDR3s include the opening cysteine and the closing phenylalanine or tryptophan. Each record gives: D gene, clone size, V gene, J gene, CDR3 protein, CDR3 DNA. The D gene is left open where the match is weak. Clone size is shown for a subset of rows, as once, few, many or a class of expanded clone.

d_gene: TRBD1; abundance: .; v_gene: TRBV28; j_gene: TRBJ2-1; CDR3aa: CASRRDSYNEQFF; CDR3nt: TGTGCCAGCAGACGGGACAGCTACAATGAGCAGTTCTTC
d_gene: TRBD2; abundance: .; v_gene: TRBV7-2; j_gene: TRBJ2-5; CDR3aa: CASSLVFGGRETQYF; CDR3nt: TGTGCCAGCAGCTTAGTGTTCGGGGGGAGGGAGACCCAGTACTTC
d_gene: .; abundance: .; v_gene: TRBV7-2; j_gene: TRBJ1-6; CDR3aa: CASSLKPPGLLSYNSPLHF; CDR3nt: TGTGCCAGCAGCTTAAAACCTCCCGGACTTCTCTCCTATAATTCACCCCTCCACTTT
d_gene: .; abundance: .; v_gene: TRBV29-1; j_gene: TRBJ2-1; CDR3aa: CSAITSSNEQFF; CDR3nt: TGCAGCGCTATCACTAGCAGCAATGAGCAGTTCTTC
d_gene: TRBD1; abundance: .; v_gene: TRBV4-3; j_gene: TRBJ1-1; CDR3aa: CASSQAGQGIAFF; CDR3nt: TGCGCCAGCAGCCAGGCAGGACAGGGTATAGCTTTCTTT
d_gene: TRBD1; abundance: .; v_gene: TRBV7-9; j_gene: TRBJ1-2; CDR3aa: CASSLAGQGGGYTF; CDR3nt: TGTGCCAGCAGCTTAGCGGGACAGGGTGGCGGCTACACCTTC
d_gene: .; abundance: .; v_gene: TRBV30; j_gene: TRBJ1-2; CDR3aa: CAWGSYGYTF; CDR3nt: TGTGCCTGGGGCAGCTATGGCTACACCTTC
d_gene: TRBD1; abundance: .; v_gene: TRBV27; j_gene: TRBJ1-6; CDR3aa: CASSLFGGQGPYNSPLHF; CDR3nt: TGTGCCAGCAGTTTATTTGGGGGACAGGGCCCCTATAATTCACCCCTCCACTTT
d_gene: TRBD2; abundance: .; v_gene: TRBV6-5; j_gene: TRBJ2-3; CDR3aa: CASSSTSGITDTQYF; CDR3nt: TGTGCCAGCAGCTCGACTAGCGGGATAACAGATACGCAGTATTTT
d_gene: TRBD2; abundance: .; v_gene: TRBV7-8; j_gene: TRBJ2-2; CDR3aa: CASSLDPASGGARAGELFF; CDR3nt: TGTGCCAGCAGCTTAGATCCTGCTAGCGGGGGGGCTAGGGCCGGGGAGCTGTTTTTT
d_gene: .; abundance: .; v_gene: TRBV28; j_gene: TRBJ1-1; CDR3aa: CASRGTTRGTEAFF; CDR3nt: TGTGCCAGCAGAGGCACAACCAGAGGGACTGAAGCTTTCTTT
d_gene: TRBD1; abundance: .; v_gene: TRBV7-9; j_gene: TRBJ1-4; CDR3aa: CASSIQGADEKLFF; CDR3nt: TGTGCCAGCAGTATACAGGGGGCCGATGAAAAACTGTTTTTT
d_gene: .; abundance: .; v_gene: TRBV5-1; j_gene: TRBJ2-1; CDR3aa: CASSYGRENEQFF; CDR3nt: TGCGCCAGCAGCTACGGCAGGGAAAATGAGCAGTTCTTC
d_gene: .; abundance: .; v_gene: TRBV6-1; j_gene: TRBJ2-3; CDR3aa: CASSEALLSTWDTQYF; CDR3nt: TGTGCCAGCAGTGAAGCCCTTCTGTCCACTTGGGATACGCAGTATTTT
d_gene: .; abundance: .; v_gene: TRBV5-1; j_gene: TRBJ1-4; CDR3aa: CASSPGHSTNEKLFF; CDR3nt: TGCGCCAGCAGCCCCGGACACTCAACTAATGAAAAACTGTTTTTT
d_gene: .; abundance: .; v_gene: TRBV6-1; j_gene: TRBJ1-2; CDR3aa: CAGERDSGSGYTF; CDR3nt: TGTGCCGGCGAGCGGGACTCCGGATCTGGCTACACCTTC
d_gene: TRBD2; abundance: .; v_gene: TRBV7-2; j_gene: TRBJ2-3; CDR3aa: CASSLAKFGGGADTQYF; CDR3nt: TGTGCCAGCAGCTTAGCTAAGTTCGGCGGGGGGGCGGATACGCAGTATTTT
d_gene: .; abundance: .; v_gene: TRBV6-1; j_gene: TRBJ1-5; CDR3aa: CASSDVFNQPQHF; CDR3nt: TGTGCCAGCAGTGACGTGTTCAATCAGCCCCAGCATTTT
d_gene: TRBD1; abundance: .; v_gene: TRBV6-5; j_gene: TRBJ1-3; CDR3aa: CASSYSPTGENTIYF; CDR3nt: TGTGCCAGCAGTTACTCCCCGACAGGGGAAAACACCATATATTTT
d_gene: TRBD2; abundance: .; v_gene: TRBV16; j_gene: TRBJ2-1; CDR3aa: CASTTAGEWEQFF; CDR3nt: TGTGCCAGCACCACTGCGGGAGAGTGGGAGCAGTTCTTC
d_gene: .; abundance: .; v_gene: TRBV27; j_gene: TRBJ2-3; CDR3aa: CASNREPQYF; CDR3nt: TGTGCCAGCAACAGGGAACCGCAGTATTTT
d_gene: .; abundance: .; v_gene: TRBV27; j_gene: TRBJ1-6; CDR3aa: CASSLDRSSYNSPLHF; CDR3nt: TGTGCCAGCTCCCTGGACAGAAGCTCCTATAATTCACCCCTCCACTTT
d_gene: .; abundance: .; v_gene: TRBV7-9; j_gene: TRBJ2-2; CDR3aa: CASSSKGMDTGELFF; CDR3nt: TGTGCCAGCAGCTCTAAGGGGATGGACACCGGGGAGCTGTTTTTT
d_gene: .; abundance: once; v_gene: TRBV30; j_gene: TRBJ2-5; CDR3aa: CAWSRGPETQYF; CDR3nt: TGTGCCTGGAGTCGAGGTCCCGAGACCCAGTACTTC